This is a list of T cell receptor beta chains from one sample in a study of spatial heterogeneity in lung cancer. TCRdb ran MiXCR on the 5' RACE reads and lists one entry per CDR3 protein. The sample holds approximately 52,000 distinct CDR3 sequences; roughly 7% are singletons and the top ten take 2.9%. The sequences come from PBMCs, collected at surgery. The receptors originated from a female donor with early-stage non-small cell lung cancer. The CDR3 runs from the conserved cysteine through the conserved F or W.

cdr3_aa: CASSSAPLGQGDEQFF; v_call: TRBV28; j_call: TRBJ2-1
cdr3_aa: CASSPPPAREQYF; v_call: TRBV7-2; j_call: TRBJ2-7
cdr3_aa: CASSEEDRGNTGELFF; v_call: TRBV2; j_call: TRBJ2-2
cdr3_aa: CASSSPGVSMVANYGYTF; v_call: TRBV28; j_call: TRBJ1-2
cdr3_aa: CASSRPSSTQYF; v_call: TRBV6-2/TRBV6-3; j_call: TRBJ2-3
cdr3_aa: CASSYFWEAKNIQYF; v_call: TRBV6-6; j_call: TRBJ2-4
cdr3_aa: CSVPPMDEQFF; v_call: TRBV20-1; j_call: TRBJ2-1
cdr3_aa: CASSLGQGDNEQYF; v_call: TRBV7-9; j_call: TRBJ2-7
cdr3_aa: CASSHRGGAVGKNIQYF; v_call: TRBV28; j_call: TRBJ2-4
cdr3_aa: CASSPRVGDRGTGELFF; v_call: TRBV7-3; j_call: TRBJ2-2
cdr3_aa: CASSLGQVNYGYTF; v_call: TRBV7-8; j_call: TRBJ1-2
cdr3_aa: CASSPHSRGPGAKNIQYF; v_call: TRBV6-5; j_call: TRBJ2-4